This T cell receptor beta chain derives from a study of blood T cells in healthy people across ages. Study-wide background: Capture via template switching afforded approximately one barcoded beta molecule per two T cells.

Together with a sample-barcoded 5' primer, a J-beta primer mix was included in a second PCR lasting about 6 to 12 cycles. TCRdb reprocessed the 5' RACE reads with MiXCR, giving one entry per CDR3 protein. The sample holds approximately 1,000,000 distinct CDR3 sequences, 35% to 50% seen once. Notes on this clonotype: Its antigen is not identified.

Total RNA, at least 6 micrograms per sample, came from PBMCs. Study results and limitations: Diversity estimated from one million T cells was considered an underestimate.

The V gene's germline CDR1 is SGHRS and CDR2 YFSETQ. With 3 bases clipped from V and 5 bases from J, the junction kept 7 bases outside the gene matches. This CDR3 is built from 15 residues. Sequencing was done on a sample of blood. This receptor was taken from a woman in her sixties in good health. The V and J genes are TRBV5-1 and TRBJ2-7, with TRBD1 matching over 11 bases. The CDR3 DNA follows: TGCGCCAGCAGCTACCCGGACAGGGGGCGCGACGAGCAGTACTTC. Translated: CASSYPDRGRDEQYF.